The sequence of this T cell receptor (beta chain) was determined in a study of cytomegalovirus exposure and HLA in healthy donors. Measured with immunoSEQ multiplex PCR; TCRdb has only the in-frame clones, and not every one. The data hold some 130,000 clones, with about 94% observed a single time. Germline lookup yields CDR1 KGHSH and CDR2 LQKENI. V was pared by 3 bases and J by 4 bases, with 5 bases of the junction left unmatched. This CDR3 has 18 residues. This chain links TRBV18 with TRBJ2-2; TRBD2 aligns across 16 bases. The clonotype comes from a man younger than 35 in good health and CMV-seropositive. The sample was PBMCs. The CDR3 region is CASSPGLAGGRSTGELFF. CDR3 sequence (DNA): TGTGCCAGCTCACCGGGACTAGCGGGAGGGAGGAGCACCGGGGAGCTGTTTTTT.